One and the same sample provided the 24 T cell receptor beta chains below, sequenced in a study of T-cell memory formation after mild COVID-19. TCRdb redid the calling of the 5' RACE reads with MiXCR, one entry per CDR3 protein. The sample holds 470,000 or so distinct CDR3 sequences; about 20% are singletons and the top ten take around 8.4%. The sequenced sample consisted of PBMCs or a T cell subset sorted from them (not recorded which). The receptors shown here come from an adult woman who had mild COVID-19 (a few samples of this study predate the infection). Cell type and time point are not known.

This clonotype was counted a single time. CDR3 in DNA: TGTGCCAGCAGTGCCGGTCCGAACACTGAAGCTTTCTTT. Amino acids: CASSAGPNTEAFF. This chain joins TRBV2 and TRBJ1-1; the D is unclear. The CDR3 is 13 residues long. V lost 4 bases, J lost 1 base, and 7 bases lay in between. CDR1 and CDR2 (germline): SNHLY, FYNNEI.

This clonotype was detected only a few times. J is TRBJ2-7 and V is TRBV18, with 9 nucleotides matching TRBD2. The germline V gene has CDR1 KGHSH and CDR2 LQKENI. The J segment lost 8 bases and the V segment lost 3 bases, leaving 5 bases of the junction unmatched. The CDR3 totals 13 residues. CDR3 in DNA: TGTGCCAGCTCACCCGGGACTAGCTTCAAGCAGTACTTC. Protein sequence: CASSPGTSFKQYF.

This sequence joins TRBV9 and TRBJ2-1; 7 nucleotides agree with TRBD2. CDR3 length: 17 amino acids. Germline V gene data show CDR1 as SGDLS and CDR2 as YYNGEE. V lost 7 bases to trimming and J lost 1 base; unmatched junction nucleotides: 14. This CDR3 is CASSPGGGRSSYNEQFF. CDR3 nucleotide sequence: TGTGCCAGCTCCCCCGGGGGAGGGAGATCGTCCTACAATGAGCAGTTCTTC.

The V call is TRBV5-1, the J call TRBJ2-3; D unresolved. Germline V gene sequence: CDR1 SGHRS, CDR2 YFSETQ. The V gene lost 0 bases and the J gene lost 2 bases, with 7 bases spanning the gap. The CDR3 runs 14 residues. CDR3 sequence (DNA): TGCGCCAGCAGCTTGGGTGACGCCACAGATACGCAGTATTTT. Its translation: CASSLGDATDTQYF.

V and J are TRBV19 and TRBJ1-2, with 8 bases that match TRBD1. This CDR3 contains 14 residues. With V trimmed by 6 bases and J by 5 bases, 8 bases remained unmatched. The germline V gene encodes CDR1 LNHDA and CDR2 SQIVND (reference sequence). The CDR3 DNA reads as TGTGCCAGTAGGGTCTCGACAGGGGAATATGGCTACACCTTC. It codes for CASRVSTGEYGYTF.

This clonotype was recorded a few times. The V gene is TRBV4-1, the J gene TRBJ1-1; 10 bases match TRBD1. The trim removed 3 bases at V and 1 base at J, leaving 2 bases unmatched. The CDR3 is 15 amino acids. Germline V lookup: CDR1 MGHRA, CDR2 YSYEKL. The CDR3 DNA sequence: TGCGCCAGCAGCCAGACAGGGGGCGAGAACACTGAAGCTTTCTTT. It is translated as CASSQTGGENTEAFF.

The genes are TRBV20-1 and TRBJ2-1, with 10 bases that match TRBD2. The CDR3 loop spans 14 amino acids. After removal of 3 bases from V and 4 bases from J, the junction contained 3 bases not matched to a gene. Germline V gives CDR1 DFQATT, CDR2 SNEGSKA (reference sequence). As DNA, the CDR3 is TGCAGTGCTAGTTGGACTAGCGGTTACAATGAGCAGTTCTTC. Translation gives CSASWTSGYNEQFF.

About this clonotype itself: The junction does not match germline at one end; this may be a read error. V gene TRBV3-1 combines with J gene TRBJ2-7; 8 bases map to TRBD2. CDR3 length: 14 residues. Germline CDR1 reads LGHDT; CDR2 reads YNNKEL (reference sequence). CDR3 DNA sequence: TGTGCCTGCAGCCCGTCGGGAGGGTTATACGAGCAGTACTTC. Amino acid sequence: CACSPSGGLYEQYF.

The CDR3 DNA reads as TGTGCCAGCAGCGGCGAGGGTTCCTACGAGCAGTACTTC. This gives the protein CASSGEGSYEQYF. V usage is TRBV9 and J usage is TRBJ2-7; weak D call: TRBD2 (5 bases). Trimming removed 3 bases from V and 1 base from J, with 8 bases in between. Germline values: CDR1 SGDLS, CDR2 YYNGEE. This CDR3 spans 13 amino acids.

V is TRBV30 and J is TRBJ1-2; no definite D call. Germline CDR1 reads GTSNPN; CDR2 reads SVGIG (reference sequence). The CDR3 covers 10 residues. V lost 3 bases to trimming and J lost 5 bases, with 4 bases between them. The CDR3 protein is CAWRQYGYTF. The DNA of the CDR3 is TGTGCCTGGAGGCAGTATGGCTACACCTTC.

The chain has TRBV20-1 and TRBJ2-3; the match to TRBD2 covers 11 bases. The length of the CDR3 is 16 residues. J lost 3 bases, V lost 3 bases, and 8 bases had no gene match. Germline values: CDR1 DFQATT, CDR2 SNEGSKA (reference sequence). The CDR3 DNA follows: TGCAGTGCTAGCGCCCGACTAGCGGGGAGTACAGATACGCAGTATTTT. Protein: CSASARLAGSTDTQYF.

The chain recombines TRBV2 with TRBJ2-5; D gene unclear. The ends were cut back, 8 bases at V and 4 bases at J, with 11 bases in the middle. The CDR3 extends over 12 amino acids. The germline gives CDR1 SNHLY, CDR2 FYNNEI. The CDR3 protein is CASLALAETQYF. In DNA, the CDR3 is TGTGCCAGCTTAGCTTTGGCAGAGACCCAGTACTTC.

J is TRBJ1-2 and V is TRBV29-1, with a tentative D call TRBD1 (5 bases). Trimming took 5 bases from V and 5 from J, leaving 9 bases between them. The CDR3 has 11 amino acids. Germline V CDR1 and CDR2: SQVTM, ANQGSEA. CDR3 DNA: TGCAGCGTTTGGGGGTCTTATGGCTACACCTTC. It encodes CSVWGSYGYTF.

The V and J genes are TRBV9 and TRBJ2-3, with D perhaps TRBD1 (5 bases). Germline V CDR1 and CDR2: SGDLS, YYNGEE. CDR3 size: 15 residues. The V end was cut by 1 base, the J end by 6 bases, with 15 bases between. In DNA, the CDR3 is TGTGCCAGCAGCGTACTGCAGGGTCTAAGGGATACGCAGTATTTT. This translates into CASSVLQGLRDTQYF.

The chain is built from TRBV30 and TRBJ2-2, with TRBD1 matching 8 bases. V lost 0 bases, J lost 5 bases, and 5 bases stayed unmatched. The CDR3 extends over 15 amino acids. The V gene's germline CDR1 is GTSNPN and CDR2 SVGIG (reference sequence). DNA for the CDR3: TGTGCCTGGAGTGTACAGGGGGTCCAAACCGGGGAGCTGTTTTTT. Residues: CAWSVQGVQTGELFF.

The chain combines TRBV14 with TRBJ2-7; the D gene is possibly TRBD1 (9 bases). CDR3 length: 20 amino acids. Germline values: CDR1 SGHDN, CDR2 FVKESK. The V end was cut by 1 base, the J end by 1 base, with 26 bases between. The chain's CDR3 is CASSQAIRDRDGLASYEQYF. The DNA for the CDR3 is TGTGCCAGCAGCCAAGCGATACGGGACAGGGACGGACTAGCATCCTACGAGCAGTACTTC.

This chain joins TRBV10-3 and TRBJ2-1; 8 nucleotides match TRBD2. Per the germline V gene, CDR1 is ENHRY and CDR2 is SYGVKD. The V gene end was trimmed by 3 bases and the J gene end by 13 bases; junction bases not matched to a gene: 17. The CDR3 covers 16 residues. The DNA of the CDR3 is TGTGCCATCAGTGACGGGGAGGCTAGCGGGTCACTCCGACAGTTCTTC. This translates into CAISDGEASGSLRQFF.

The chain recombines TRBV9 with TRBJ2-2; unclear D gene. Germline V gives CDR1 SGDLS, CDR2 YYNGEE. The V end lost 0 bases, the J end lost 9 bases, and 12 bases lay between the germline ends. The CDR3 runs 14 residues. The CDR3 nucleotides read TGTGCCAGCAGCGTAGTACCCGCGACCTGGGAGCTGTTTTTT. This translates into CASSVVPATWELFF.

V gene TRBV18 combines with J gene TRBJ2-7; possible D gene TRBD1, 6 bases. The V end lost 4 bases, the J end lost 6 bases, and 13 bases lay between the germline ends. The length of the CDR3 is 13 residues. Germline V gene data show CDR1 as KGHSH and CDR2 as LQKENI. The CDR3 nucleotides read TGTGCCAGCTCACTGGACAGCGCTACCGAGCAGTACTTC. Translation gives CASSLDSATEQYF.

This clonotype was recorded a few times. This chain links TRBV5-1 with TRBJ1-1, with D possibly matching TRBD1 (5 bases). V lost 2 bases to trimming and J lost 7 bases, with 12 bases between them. CDR3 length equals 13 residues. CDR1 and CDR2 from the germline V gene are SGHRS and YFSETQ. DNA of the CDR3: TGCGCCAGCAGCTTAGAACAGGACCTTGAAGCTTTCTTT. Its protein is CASSLEQDLEAFF.

In its sample, this clonotype was seen a few times. The CDR3 coding sequence is TGTGCCAGCAGCTTAGCTCAGGGCTATGAAAAACTGTTTTTT. This sequence encodes CASSLAQGYEKLFF. This chain uses TRBV7-8 with TRBJ1-4; D is possibly TRBD1 (5 bases). The germline CDR1 and CDR2 sequences are SGHVS and FQNEAQ. This CDR3 contains 14 residues. V was clipped by 0 bases and J by 6 bases, with 8 bases between them.

This clonotype has just a few counts. CDR3 sequence (DNA): TGTGCCAGCAGTGATTCCGGCGGGGGTAATGAGCAGTTCTTC. It is translated as CASSDSGGGNEQFF. The V gene is TRBV6-4, the J gene TRBJ2-1, with 7 bases matching TRBD2. The CDR3 spans 14 residues. V shed 3 bases, J shed 7 bases, and the junction held 6 bases outside the gene matches. Per germline, CDR1 MRHNA and CDR2 SNTAGT.

This chain links TRBV3-1 with TRBJ2-7; D uncertain. Per germline, CDR1 LGHDT and CDR2 YNNKEL (reference sequence). The germline V and J ends were trimmed by 1 base and 0 bases, with 10 bases remaining between them. This CDR3 is built from 15 residues. CDR3 region: CASSQGAGFSYEQYF. The CDR3 nucleotides read TGTGCCAGCAGCCAAGGAGCAGGTTTCTCCTACGAGCAGTACTTC.

This clonotype has a handful of counts. This chain joins TRBV19 and TRBJ2-3, with 8 bases lining up with TRBD2. Germline V lookup: CDR1 LNHDA, CDR2 SQIVND (reference sequence). The CDR3 covers 14 residues. The junction had 5 bases not matched to a gene; V was cut back by 7 bases and J by 2 bases. Here the CDR3 DNA reads TGTGCCAGTACGATAGCGGGACTCACAGATACGCAGTATTTT. It translates to CASTIAGLTDTQYF.